This T cell receptor (beta chain) was captured in a study of spatial heterogeneity in lung cancer. Overall study results and limits: Ubiquitous, expanded tumor-derived TCRs were more frequently observed in blood at resection than at follow-up.

Individual TCR cDNA molecules each bore their own unique molecular identifier. Via MiXCR, TCRdb re-called the 5' RACE reads, giving one row per CDR3 protein. Among 50,000 or so distinct CDR3 sequences, over 9.5% were seen once, and the ten largest hold 40% to 50%. Specified time point: sample taken at primary tumor resection. Whole RNA was taken from tumor, nontumor lung or frozen PBMC; it was then sequenced unsorted. The donor population consisted of approximately 68 patients with untreated, early-stage non-small cell lung cancer. There are 13 residues in the CDR3. The germline gives CDR1 MDHEN, CDR2 SYDVKM. V was shortened by 3 bases and J by 3 bases, with 9 bases between the two germline ends. At least ten counts were recorded for this clonotype. No antigen is known for it.

The specimen was PBMCs, collected at surgery. This sequence joins TRBV28 and TRBJ2-7; D is uncertain. This clonotype was sampled from a female donor with early-stage non-small cell lung cancer. The CDR3 is CASSLRTVYEQYF. The CDR3 DNA is TGTGCCAGCAGTTTGAGGACCGTCTACGAGCAGTACTTC. Looking up the rest from reference TRBV28 and TRBJ2-7 gives the full variable domain: DVKVTQSSRYLVKRTGEKVFLECVQDMDHENMFWYRQDPGLGLRLIYFSYDVKMKEKGDIPEGYSVSREKKERFSLILESASTNQTSMYLCASSLRTVYEQYFGPGTRLTVT.